This T cell receptor beta chain comes out of a study of radiotherapy plus CTLA-4 blockade in lung cancer. Study-wide results and limits: In blood, early T cell clone dynamics reportedly predicted response best, together with interferon-beta.

Sequenced by immunoSEQ multiplex PCR; TCRdb stores in-frame clones only, minus some. The table records some 80,000 clones, 78% of them present only once. On this clone itself: Its target is unknown.

Germline CDR1 and CDR2: LNHNV and YYDKDF (reference sequence). V shed 3 bases and J shed 4 bases, with 12 bases lying between them. The CDR3 contains 15 residues. The chain recombines TRBV15 with TRBJ2-2; maybe TRBD1 (6 bases). Sequencing used peripheral blood, obtained from a patient treated with radiotherapy plus ipilimumab. The origin of this receptor is a human donor with non-small cell lung cancer whose response to radiotherapy plus ipilimumab could not be evaluated. Some clones in this sample may be carry-over from other donors' samples. The chain's CDR3 is CATSSLTGPTGELFF. The CDR3 region has the DNA TGTGCCACCAGCAGCCTCACAGGGCCCACCGGGGAGCTGTTTTTT. The variable domain in full, with the rest retrieved from reference TRBV15 and TRBJ2-2, is DAMVIQNPRYQVTQFGKPVTLSCSQTLNHNVMYWYQQKSSQAPKLLFHYYDKDFNNEADTPDNFQSRRPNTSFCFLDIRSPGLGDTAMYLCATSSLTGPTGELFFGEGSRLTVL.